This is a list of T cell receptor beta chains from one sample in a study of CD8 T cells in Susac syndrome. Each CDR3 protein gets one entry after TCRdb re-called the immunoSEQ multiplex PCR reads with MiXCR. The sample carries 400,000 to 550,000 distinct CDR3 sequences, more than 80% recorded once. Sequenced material: CD8+ T cells from PBMCs. All receptors come from a human donor with multiple sclerosis. Each CDR3 is given with its conserved first and last residue. The D gene is left open where the match is weak. Clone size is not always given. Where it is, it says once, few, many or a class for expanded clones.

d_gene	j_gene	v_gene	abundance	CDR3aa	CDR3nt
TRBD2	TRBJ2-2	TRBV10-1	NA	CASSRLAGADGELFF	TGCGCCAGCAGTAGACTAGCGGGGGCCGACGGGGAGCTGTTTTTT
NA	TRBJ2-1	TRBV7-2	NA	CASSFGALLNEQFF	TGTGCCAGCAGCTTCGGGGCTCTTTTGAATGAGCAGTTCTTC
NA	TRBJ2-2	TRBV2	NA	CASSGGNGELFF	TGTGCCAGCAGTGGGGGAAACGGGGAGCTGTTTTTT
TRBD2	TRBJ2-3	TRBV27	NA	CASSLTGTSPLDTQYF	TGTGCCAGCAGCCTTACCGGGACTAGCCCGTTGGATACGCAGTATTTT
TRBD2	TRBJ2-1	TRBV20-1	once	CSAIDPLGLAGGDEQFF	TGCAGTGCCATAGACCCCTTGGGACTAGCGGGAGGCGATGAGCAGTTCTTC
TRBD2	TRBJ2-1	TRBV30	NA	CAWSGLREAHNEQFF	TGTGCCTGGAGTGGGTTGCGGGAGGCCCACAATGAGCAGTTCTTC
TRBD2	TRBJ2-1	TRBV19	NA	CASRADGGADNEQFF	TGTGCCAGTAGGGCGGACGGGGGGGCGGACAATGAGCAGTTCTTC
NA	TRBJ1-2	TRBV4-1	NA	CASSPAASPTSSYGYTF	TGCGCCAGCAGCCCCGCCGCTTCGCCCACGTCGAGCTATGGCTACACCTTC
NA	TRBJ2-5	TRBV6-5	NA	CASSYTGTLKETQYF	TGTGCCAGCAGTTACACGGGGACACTCAAAGAGACCCAGTACTTC
TRBD1	TRBJ2-1	TRBV6-4	NA	CATRGTGRSPYNEQFF	TGTGCCACGCGAGGGACAGGGAGGTCCCCGTACAATGAGCAGTTCTTC
NA	TRBJ2-2	TRBV6-1	NA	CASSEPGVINTGELFF	TGTGCCAGCAGTGAACCGGGGGTAATAAACACCGGGGAGCTGTTTTTT
NA	TRBJ1-3	TRBV9	NA	CASSVDGDSGNTIYF	TGTGCCAGCAGCGTAGACGGGGACTCTGGAAACACCATATATTTT
TRBD2	TRBJ2-1	TRBV9	NA	CASSVGLAVVNEQFF	TGTGCCAGCAGCGTAGGACTAGCGGTAGTCAATGAGCAGTTCTTC
NA	TRBJ2-1	TRBV5-1	NA	CASAVVDNEQFF	TGCGCCAGCGCGGTCGTGGACAATGAGCAGTTCTTC
NA	TRBJ2-2	TRBV5-1	once	CASSWTRTGELFF	TGCGCCAGCAGCTGGACTCGGACCGGGGAGCTGTTTTTT
NA	TRBJ2-1	TRBV30	NA	CAWNGPGSSNEQFF	TGTGCCTGGAATGGGCCGGGATCCAGCAATGAGCAGTTCTTC
NA	TRBJ2-1	TRBV6-5	few	CASSYSINEQFF	TGTGCCAGCAGTTACTCGATTAATGAGCAGTTCTTC
NA	TRBJ1-4	TRBV12-3/TRBV12-4	NA	CASSRSGEGANEKLFF	TGTGCCAGCAGCAGGTCAGGGGAAGGAGCTAATGAAAAACTGTTTTTT
TRBD1	TRBJ2-7	TRBV13	NA	CASSPAGQASYEQYF	TGTGCCAGCAGCCCCGCGGGACAGGCCTCCTACGAGCAGTACTTC
TRBD2	TRBJ2-7	TRBV28	NA	CASSWTSGPLYTSYEQYF	TGTGCCAGCAGTTGGACTAGCGGCCCCCTCTACACTTCCTACGAGCAGTACTTC
NA	TRBJ2-7	TRBV28	NA	CASSQLRWDEQYF	TGTGCCAGCAGCCAACTACGGTGGGACGAGCAGTACTTC
TRBD2	TRBJ2-1	TRBV6-1	NA	CASSEGAGDWNEQFF	TGTGCCAGCAGTGAAGGGGCGGGAGATTGGAATGAGCAGTTCTTC
TRBD2	TRBJ2-3	TRBV20-1	NA	CSARETGGPADTQYF	TGCAGTGCTAGAGAAACGGGGGGGCCCGCAGATACGCAGTATTTT
TRBD1	TRBJ2-2	TRBV9	NA	CASSYTGTGGYTGELFF	TGTGCCAGCAGCTATACCGGGACAGGGGGCTACACCGGGGAGCTGTTTTTT
NA	TRBJ2-7	TRBV29-1	few	CSVETRGKTYEQYF	TGCAGCGTTGAGACGAGAGGAAAGACATACGAGCAGTACTTC
NA	TRBJ1-2	TRBV19	NA	CASSMYSGYGYTF	TGTGCCAGTAGTATGTACAGCGGTTATGGCTACACCTTC
NA	TRBJ1-1	TRBV7-9	few	CASSLGSPNTEAFF	TGTGCCAGCAGCTTAGGAAGCCCGAACACTGAAGCTTTCTTT
TRBD2	TRBJ2-1	TRBV7-6	NA	CASSLTSGDLNEQFF	TGTGCCAGCAGCTTAACTAGCGGTGACCTCAATGAGCAGTTCTTC
TRBD1	TRBJ1-2	TRBV12-3/TRBV12-4	NA	CASSIDRAYGYTF	TGTGCCAGCAGTATCGACAGGGCCTATGGCTACACCTTC
TRBD2	TRBJ2-2	TRBV25-1	few	CASSARRGGANTGELFF	TGTGCCAGCAGTGCCAGGCGTGGGGGGGCGAACACCGGGGAGCTGTTTTTT
NA	TRBJ2-7	TRBV2	NA	CASSDWIQTDSYEQYF	TGTGCCAGCAGTGACTGGATCCAGACTGACTCCTACGAGCAGTACTTC
TRBD1	TRBJ1-4	TRBV19	NA	CASTSSADSRQGVWEKLFF	TGTGCCAGTACATCTTCGGCCGACTCCCGACAGGGGGTCTGGGAAAAACTGTTTTTT
NA	TRBJ2-5	TRBV7-9	NA	CASGDSGDAGGETQYF	TGTGCCAGCGGGGATAGCGGAGACGCCGGGGGAGAGACCCAGTACTTC
NA	TRBJ2-7	TRBV20-1	once	CSARDLDEQYF	TGCAGTGCTAGAGATCTCGACGAGCAGTACTTC
NA	TRBJ1-1	TRBV30	NA	CAWNPGVPGLEAFF	TGTGCCTGGAACCCAGGCGTGCCAGGTTTGGAAGCTTTCTTT
TRBD2	TRBJ2-3	TRBV6-5	NA	CASSYLRLAGGTDTQYF	TGTGCCAGCAGTTACCTACGACTAGCGGGGGGCACAGATACGCAGTATTTT
NA	TRBJ2-7	TRBV2	NA	CASSDRTAARPQQYF	TGTGCCAGCAGTGACCGGACCGCTGCTAGGCCCCAGCAGTACTTC
NA	TRBJ2-2	TRBV4-1	once	CASSQDGAYSGELFF	TGCGCCAGCAGCCAAGATGGGGCGTATTCCGGGGAGCTGTTTTTT
NA	TRBJ2-7	TRBV29-1	NA	CSVIDLTSYEQYF	TGCAGCGTAATCGACCTCACGAGCTACGAGCAGTACTTC
NA	TRBJ1-4	TRBV7-9	NA	CASSTGQTNEKLFF	TGTGCCAGCAGCACAGGACAGACAAATGAAAAACTGTTTTTT
NA	TRBJ1-1	TRBV19	NA	CASSIAGFGTEAFF	TGTGCCAGTAGTATAGCTGGGTTCGGCACTGAAGCTTTCTTT
NA	TRBJ2-7	TRBV29-1	few	CSVVGGPGFYEQYF	TGCAGCGTTGTAGGCGGCCCTGGGTTCTACGAGCAGTACTTC
NA	TRBJ2-3	TRBV7-2	many	CASSLARGKDTDTQYF	TGTGCCAGCAGCTTAGCTCGCGGGAAAGATACAGATACGCAGTATTTT
NA	TRBJ1-1	TRBV20-1	NA	CSPGTNTEAFF	TGCAGTCCCGGGACCAACACTGAAGCTTTCTTT
NA	TRBJ2-2	TRBV25-1	NA	CASSVPNTGELFF	TGTGCCAGCAGTGTTCCCAACACCGGGGAGCTGTTTTTT
TRBD1	TRBJ1-2	TRBV6-1	few	CASSDPPGQGGYGYTF	TGTGCCAGCAGTGATCCTCCGGGACAGGGTGGATATGGCTACACCTTC
TRBD2	TRBJ2-5	TRBV6-4	NA	CASSPTSGDQETQYF	TGTGCCAGCAGTCCGACTAGCGGGGACCAAGAGACCCAGTACTTC
NA	TRBJ2-1	TRBV4-1	NA	CASSQVADSRYNEQFF	TGCGCCAGCAGCCAAGTCGCGGACAGTCGATACAATGAGCAGTTCTTC
TRBD2	TRBJ2-2	TRBV12-3/TRBV12-4	NA	CASSYTWREGHGELFF	TGTGCCAGCAGTTACACCTGGCGGGAGGGCCACGGGGAGCTGTTTTTT
NA	TRBJ1-1	TRBV20-1	NA	CSAREEGEAFF	TGCAGTGCTAGGGAGGAGGGAGAAGCTTTCTTT
TRBD1	TRBJ1-1	TRBV6-5	NA	CASSYVTGETEAFF	TGTGCCAGCAGTTACGTAACAGGGGAAACTGAAGCTTTCTTT
NA	TRBJ1-1	TRBV19	few	CASSIQGINTEAFF	TGTGCCAGTAGTATCCAAGGGATCAACACTGAAGCTTTCTTT
NA	TRBJ1-1	TRBV27	NA	CASSFREVTEAFF	TGTGCCAGCAGTTTCCGGGAGGTCACTGAAGCTTTCTTT
TRBD2	TRBJ2-1	TRBV20-1	NA	CSAPGLADYNEQFF	TGCAGTGCGCCGGGACTAGCGGACTACAATGAGCAGTTCTTC
TRBD2	TRBJ2-1	TRBV27	NA	CASSHLAGERYNEQFF	TGTGCCAGCAGTCACCTAGCGGGAGAAAGGTACAATGAGCAGTTCTTC
NA	TRBJ2-1	TRBV28	NA	CASSSGFSYNEQFF	TGTGCCAGCAGTTCGGGTTTCTCCTACAATGAGCAGTTCTTC
NA	TRBJ2-1	TRBV7-2	NA	CASSLVTQQGKQFF	TGTGCCAGCAGCTTAGTGACGCAACAGGGAAAGCAGTTCTTC
TRBD2	TRBJ2-1	TRBV5-1	few	CASSLYQRGGLDEQFF	TGCGCCAGCAGCTTATACCAGCGGGGGGGCCTTGATGAGCAGTTCTTC
TRBD2	TRBJ2-1	TRBV9	NA	CASRASGSNEQFF	TGTGCCAGCCGGGCTAGCGGGAGCAATGAGCAGTTCTTC